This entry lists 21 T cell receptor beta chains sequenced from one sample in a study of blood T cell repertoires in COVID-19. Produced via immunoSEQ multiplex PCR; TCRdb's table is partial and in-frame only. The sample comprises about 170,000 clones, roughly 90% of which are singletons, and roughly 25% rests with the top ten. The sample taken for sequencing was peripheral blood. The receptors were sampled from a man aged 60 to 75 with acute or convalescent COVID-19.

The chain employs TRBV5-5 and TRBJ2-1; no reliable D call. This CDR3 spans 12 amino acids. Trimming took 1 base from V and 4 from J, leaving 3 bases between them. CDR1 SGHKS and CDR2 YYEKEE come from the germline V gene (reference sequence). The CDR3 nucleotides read TGTGCCAGCAGCTTGCAGTACAATGAGCAGTTCTTC. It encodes CASSLQYNEQFF.

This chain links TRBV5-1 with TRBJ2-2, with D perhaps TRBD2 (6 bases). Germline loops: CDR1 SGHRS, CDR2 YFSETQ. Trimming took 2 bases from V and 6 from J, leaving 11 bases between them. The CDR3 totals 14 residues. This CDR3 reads CASSLPTSAGELFF. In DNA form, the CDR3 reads TGCGCCAGCAGCTTACCGACTAGTGCCGGGGAGCTGTTTTTT.

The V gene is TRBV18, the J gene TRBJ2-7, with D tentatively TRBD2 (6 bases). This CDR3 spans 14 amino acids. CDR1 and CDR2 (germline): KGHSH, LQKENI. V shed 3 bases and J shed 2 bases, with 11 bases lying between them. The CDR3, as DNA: TGTGCCAGCTCACCGCTGGGGGAGGCCTACGAGCAGTACTTC. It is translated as CASSPLGEAYEQYF.

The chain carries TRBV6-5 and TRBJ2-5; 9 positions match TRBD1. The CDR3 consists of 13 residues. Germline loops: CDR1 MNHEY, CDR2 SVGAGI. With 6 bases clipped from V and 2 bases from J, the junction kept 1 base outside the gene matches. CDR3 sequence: CASSGQGQETQYF. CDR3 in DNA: TGTGCCAGCAGCGGACAGGGGCAAGAGACCCAGTACTTC.

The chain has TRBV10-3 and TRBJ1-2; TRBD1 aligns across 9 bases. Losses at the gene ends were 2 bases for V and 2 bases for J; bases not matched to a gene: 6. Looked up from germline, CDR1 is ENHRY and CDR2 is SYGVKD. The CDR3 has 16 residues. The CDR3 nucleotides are TGTGCCATCAGTGAGGCGGACAGGGGACTGAACTATGGCTACACCTTC. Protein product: CAISEADRGLNYGYTF.

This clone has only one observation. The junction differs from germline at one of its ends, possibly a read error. The CDR3: CASRLGGSTGELFF. The CDR3 DNA reads TGCGCCAGCAGATTGGGGGGCAGCACCGGGGAGCTGTTTTTT. The genes are TRBV5-1 and TRBJ2-2, with D tentatively TRBD1 or TRBD2 (6 bases each). The CDR3 consists of 14 residues. Germline-derived CDR1 and CDR2 are SGHRS and YFSETQ.

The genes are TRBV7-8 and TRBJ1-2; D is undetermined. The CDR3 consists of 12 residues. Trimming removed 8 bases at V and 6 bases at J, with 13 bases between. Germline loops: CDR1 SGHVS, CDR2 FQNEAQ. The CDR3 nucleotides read TGTGCCAGCTCCCCTGGGAGGGATGGCTACACCTTC. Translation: CASSPGRDGYTF. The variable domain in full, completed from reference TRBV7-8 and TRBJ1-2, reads GAGVSQSPRYKVAKRGQDVALRCDPISGHVSLFWYQQALGQGPEFLTYFQNEAQLDKSGLPSDRFFAERPEGSVSTLKIQRTQQEDSAVYLCASSPGRDGYTFGSGTRLTVV.

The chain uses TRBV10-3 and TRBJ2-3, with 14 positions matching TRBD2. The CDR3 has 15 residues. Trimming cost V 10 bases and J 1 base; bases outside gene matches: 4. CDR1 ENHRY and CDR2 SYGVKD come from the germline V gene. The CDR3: CATTGLAGGTDTQYF. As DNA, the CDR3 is TGTGCCACCACGGGACTAGCGGGGGGCACAGATACGCAGTATTTT.

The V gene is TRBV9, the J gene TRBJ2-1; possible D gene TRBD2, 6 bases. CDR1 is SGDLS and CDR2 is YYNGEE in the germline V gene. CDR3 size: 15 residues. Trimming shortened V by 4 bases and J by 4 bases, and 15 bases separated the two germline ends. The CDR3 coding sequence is TGTGCCAGCAGCCTCGCCGGGACTGGGTACAATGAGCAGTTCTTC. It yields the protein CASSLAGTGYNEQFF.

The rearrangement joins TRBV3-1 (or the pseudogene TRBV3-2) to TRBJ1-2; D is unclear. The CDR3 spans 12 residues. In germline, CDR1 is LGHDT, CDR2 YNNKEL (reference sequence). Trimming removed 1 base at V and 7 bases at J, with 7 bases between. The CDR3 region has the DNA TGTGCCAGCAGCCAAGGAGATCCTGGCTACACCTTC. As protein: CASSQGDPGYTF.

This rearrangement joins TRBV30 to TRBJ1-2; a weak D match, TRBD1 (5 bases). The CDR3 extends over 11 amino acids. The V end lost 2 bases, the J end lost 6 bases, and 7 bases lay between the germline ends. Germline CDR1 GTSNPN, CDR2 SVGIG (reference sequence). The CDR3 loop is CAWSQGNGYTF. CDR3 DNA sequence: TGTGCCTGGAGTCAGGGAAATGGCTACACCTTC.

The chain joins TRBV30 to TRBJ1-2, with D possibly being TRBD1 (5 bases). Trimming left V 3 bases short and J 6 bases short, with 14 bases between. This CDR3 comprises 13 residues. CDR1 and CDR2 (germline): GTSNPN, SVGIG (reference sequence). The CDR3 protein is CAWRLDRRDGYTF. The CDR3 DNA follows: TGTGCCTGGAGGCTTGACAGACGGGATGGCTACACCTTC.

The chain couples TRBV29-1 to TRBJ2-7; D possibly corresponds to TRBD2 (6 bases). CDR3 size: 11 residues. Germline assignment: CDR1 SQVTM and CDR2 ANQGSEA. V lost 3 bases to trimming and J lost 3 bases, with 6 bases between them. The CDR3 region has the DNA TGCAGCGTTGAGGAGGGCTACGAGCAGTACGTC. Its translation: CSVEEGYEQYV.

The CDR3 spells CASSYRVGVETQYF. CDR3 sequence (DNA): TGTGCCAGCAGTTACAGAGTCGGGGTTGAGACCCAGTACTTC. J is TRBJ2-5 and V is TRBV6-6; possibly TRBD2 for D (5 bases). V shed 2 bases and J shed 5 bases, with 12 bases lying between them. There are 14 residues in the CDR3. Per the germline V gene, CDR1 is MNHNY and CDR2 is SVGAGI (reference sequence).

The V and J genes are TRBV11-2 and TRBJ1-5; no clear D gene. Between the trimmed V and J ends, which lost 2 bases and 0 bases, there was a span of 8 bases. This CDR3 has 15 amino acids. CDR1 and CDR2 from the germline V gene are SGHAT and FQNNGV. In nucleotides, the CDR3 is TGTGCCAGCAGCTTAAACAGCAATAGCAATCAGCCCCAGCATTTT. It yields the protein CASSLNSNSNQPQHF.

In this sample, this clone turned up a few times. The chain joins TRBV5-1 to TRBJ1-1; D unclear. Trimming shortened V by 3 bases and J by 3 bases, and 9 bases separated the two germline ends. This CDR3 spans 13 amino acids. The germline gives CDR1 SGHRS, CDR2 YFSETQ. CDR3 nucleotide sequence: TGCGCCAGCAGCTCAACAGTAGACACTGAAGCTTTCTTT. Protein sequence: CASSSTVDTEAFF. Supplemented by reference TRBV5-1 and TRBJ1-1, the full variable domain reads KAGVTQTPRYLIKTRGQQVTLSCSPISGHRSVSWYQQTPGQGLQFLFEYFSETQRNKGNFPGRFSGRQFSNSRSEMNVSTLELGDSALYLCASSSTVDTEAFFGQGTRLTVV.

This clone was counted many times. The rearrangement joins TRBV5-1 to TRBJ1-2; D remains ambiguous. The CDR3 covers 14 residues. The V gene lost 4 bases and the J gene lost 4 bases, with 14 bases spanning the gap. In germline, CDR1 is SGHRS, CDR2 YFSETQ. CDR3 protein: CASSREESGYGYTF. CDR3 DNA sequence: TGCGCCAGCAGCCGGGAAGAGTCGGGCTATGGCTACACCTTC.

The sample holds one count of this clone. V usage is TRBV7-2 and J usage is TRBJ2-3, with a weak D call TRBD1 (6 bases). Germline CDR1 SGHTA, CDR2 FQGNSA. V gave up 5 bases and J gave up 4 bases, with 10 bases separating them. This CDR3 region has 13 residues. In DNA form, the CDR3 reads TGTGCCAGCAGCCAGGGGCGGGCAGATACGCAGTATTTT. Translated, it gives CASSQGRADTQYF.

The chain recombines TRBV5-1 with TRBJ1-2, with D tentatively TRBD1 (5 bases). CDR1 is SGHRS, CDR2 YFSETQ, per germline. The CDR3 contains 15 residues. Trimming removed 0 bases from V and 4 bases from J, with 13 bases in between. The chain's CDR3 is CASSLGRVTFYGYTF. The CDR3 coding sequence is TGCGCCAGCAGCTTGGGCAGGGTCACCTTCTATGGCTACACCTTC.

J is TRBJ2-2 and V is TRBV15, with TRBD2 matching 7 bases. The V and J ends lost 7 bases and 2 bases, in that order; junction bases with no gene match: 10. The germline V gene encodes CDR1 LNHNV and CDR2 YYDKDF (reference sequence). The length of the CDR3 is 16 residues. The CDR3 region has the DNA TGTGCCACCATACGTAAGCGGGGCTTTAACACCGGGGAGCTGTTTTTT. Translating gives CATIRKRGFNTGELFF.

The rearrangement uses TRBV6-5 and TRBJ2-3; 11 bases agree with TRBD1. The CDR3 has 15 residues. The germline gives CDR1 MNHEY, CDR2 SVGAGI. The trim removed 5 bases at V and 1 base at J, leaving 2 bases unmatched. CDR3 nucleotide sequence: TGTGCCAGCAGTCGGACAGGGGGCGGCACAGATACGCAGTATTTT. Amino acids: CASSRTGGGTDTQYF.